Below are 18 T cell receptor beta chains sequenced from a single sample in a study of identical twins. TCRdb used MiXCR to reprocess the 5' RACE reads, holding one entry per CDR3 protein. Of around 490,000 distinct CDR3 sequences listed, 15% are singletons. Another study also made use of these data, one on yellow fever vaccine responses in identical twins.

The sequencing sample was made of CD4+ T cells sorted from blood. Every receptor here comes from a woman under 30 in good health.

This clonotype has at least ten counts. The CDR3 region has the DNA TGTGCCACCAGTGATTTGCGGGACGGAGCCTACGAGCAGTACTTC. Translated: CATSDLRDGAYEQYF. The chain links TRBV24-1 to TRBJ2-7; D is possibly TRBD1 or TRBD2 (5 bases each). Germline V gene data show CDR1 as KGHDR and CDR2 as SFDVKD. V was cut by 0 bases and J by 2 bases, with 10 bases left in between. CDR3 size: 15 residues.

This chain uses TRBV20-1 with TRBJ1-1; 9 bases are shared with TRBD1. CDR3 length: 15 amino acids. In germline, CDR1 is DFQATT, CDR2 SNEGSKA (reference sequence). The junction had 8 bases not matched to a gene; V was cut back by 6 bases and J by 0 bases. In nucleotides, the CDR3 is TGCAGTGCCCAGGACAGGGGAAACATGAACACTGAAGCTTTCTTT. This sequence encodes CSAQDRGNMNTEAFF.

The chain links TRBV20-1 to TRBJ2-5; no firm D call. Trimming left V 2 bases short and J 1 base short, with 8 bases between. This CDR3 contains 13 residues. Germline lookup yields CDR1 DFQATT and CDR2 SNEGSKA (reference sequence). This chain's CDR3 is CSARTGPQETQYF. In nucleotides, the CDR3 is TGCAGTGCTAGAACCGGACCCCAAGAGACCCAGTACTTC.

This clonotype was observed once. The chain carries TRBV2 and TRBJ2-7; unclear D gene. Germline V gives CDR1 SNHLY, CDR2 FYNNEI. This CDR3 spans 16 amino acids. V was shortened by 5 bases and J by 5 bases, with 22 bases between the two germline ends. The CDR3 is CASSKTRPSHSDEQYF. The CDR3 nucleotides are TGTGCCAGCAGTAAAACCCGGCCCTCCCACTCAGACGAGCAGTACTTC.

The rearrangement links TRBV4-1 to TRBJ2-3, with D tentatively TRBD1 or TRBD2 (6 bases each). The CDR3 loop spans 17 amino acids. V shed 0 bases and J shed 0 bases, with 13 bases lying between them. Germline assignment: CDR1 MGHRA and CDR2 YSYEKL. The CDR3 nucleotides are TGCGCCAGCAGCCAAGAGAGATCGGGGGCGAGCACAGATACGCAGTATTTT. Amino acids: CASSQERSGASTDTQYF.

The chain combines TRBV5-3 with TRBJ2-6; 7 bases match TRBD2. TRBV5-3 is placed among ORFs of uncertain function. Losses at the gene ends were 4 bases for V and 3 bases for J; bases not matched to a gene: 10. The CDR3 length is 17 residues. The CDR3 reads CARSPRGRADGANVLTF. In nucleotides, the CDR3 is TGTGCCAGAAGCCCCCGGGGGAGGGCGGATGGGGCCAACGTCCTGACTTTC.

This clonotype was picked up a small number of times. CDR3 in DNA: TGTGCCAGCAGCTTAGAGGGGGCGGGTTCTCGGAATGAGCAGTTCTTC. The encoded protein is CASSLEGAGSRNEQFF. The chain couples TRBV7-2 to TRBJ2-1, with 7 positions matching TRBD1. CDR1 and CDR2 (germline): SGHTA, FQGNSA. The CDR3 sequence is 16 residues long. The trim removed 1 base at V and 7 bases at J, leaving 10 bases unmatched.

This clonotype was detected a few times. V is TRBV10-3 and J is TRBJ2-5; D is perhaps TRBD1 (6 bases). The CDR3 runs to 15 residues. With 5 bases removed from V and 1 base from J, the gap between germline ends came to 14 bases. CDR1 and CDR2 (germline): ENHRY, SYGVKD. Here the CDR3 DNA reads TGTGCCATCAGTAGCGGTGACAGGAGCCAAGAGACCCAGTACTTC. Translated, it gives CAISSGDRSQETQYF.

This clonotype was seen only a few times. This chain joins TRBV25-1 and TRBJ1-1, with 8 bases identical to TRBD1. The V and J ends lost 8 bases and 1 base, in that order; junction bases with no gene match: 9. CDR1 and CDR2 from the germline V gene are MGHDK and SYGVNS. This CDR3 is 15 amino acids long. The CDR3 nucleotides read TGTGCCAGCGGGAGGACAGGGATGAGGAACACTGAAGCTTTCTTT. Translation gives CASGRTGMRNTEAFF.

The J gene is TRBJ2-1, the V gene TRBV11-2; perhaps TRBD2 as D (5 bases). CDR3 length: 15 amino acids. Germline V gene data show CDR1 as SGHAT and CDR2 as FQNNGV. Trimming took off 2 bases at V and 7 bases at J, with 15 bases between the two ends. The CDR3 reads CASSLPWERGNEQFF. The CDR3 nucleotides are TGTGCCAGCAGCTTACCTTGGGAGCGAGGAAATGAGCAGTTCTTC.

This chain uses TRBV20-1 with TRBJ1-1; 10 bases match TRBD1. Germline CDR1 and CDR2: DFQATT and SNEGSKA (reference sequence). CDR3 length: 16 amino acids. Trimming at V came to 5 bases and at J to 3 bases, leaving 12 bases not matched to a gene. CDR3 sequence: CSALHRDRGFDTEAFF. CDR3 nucleotide sequence: TGCAGTGCTTTACACCGGGACAGGGGTTTTGACACTGAAGCTTTCTTT.

This clonotype was detected ten times or more. V and J are TRBV12-3 or TRBV12-4 and TRBJ2-7; tentatively, D is TRBD1 or TRBD2 (5 bases each). The CDR3 sequence is 15 residues long. With 6 bases removed from V and 3 bases from J, the gap between germline ends came to 18 bases. The DNA for the CDR3 is TGTGCCAGCAGCTGGGACGGGGCAGGGAACTACGAGCAGTACTTC. It yields the protein CASSWDGAGNYEQYF.

This clonotype showed up just a few times. The chain has TRBV20-1 and TRBJ2-2; 13 positions match TRBD2. This CDR3 region has 17 residues. Trimming cost V 5 bases and J 2 bases; bases outside gene matches: 8. CDR1 DFQATT and CDR2 SNEGSKA come from the germline V gene (reference sequence). CDR3 in DNA: TGCAGTGCTCCCCGGACTAGCGGGGGACCTAACACCGGGGAGCTGTTTTTT. Its translation: CSAPRTSGGPNTGELFF.

This clonotype was recorded a few times. The chain has TRBV5-6 and TRBJ1-1; D gene ambiguous. Germline lookup yields CDR1 SGHDT and CDR2 YYEEEE. V lost 0 bases, J lost 1 base, and 13 bases lay in between. The CDR3 is 16 residues long. CDR3: CASSLGSQTWNTEAFF. The CDR3 DNA follows: TGTGCCAGCAGCTTGGGGTCACAGACCTGGAACACTGAAGCTTTCTTT.

The table lists this clonotype with a few counts. The CDR3 protein is CASSLGPGDYGYTF. The CDR3 coding sequence is TGTGCCAGCAGCTTAGGGCCTGGTGACTATGGCTACACCTTC. The rearrangement joins TRBV7-9 to TRBJ1-2; no clear D. CDR1 is SEHNR, CDR2 FQNEAQ, per germline (reference sequence). There are 14 residues in the CDR3. Trimming removed 1 base at V and 3 bases at J, with 9 bases between.

This clonotype was observed a handful of times. The chain combines TRBV5-1 with TRBJ1-1, with D maybe TRBD1 (5 bases). The CDR3 has 15 amino acids. The germline V gene has CDR1 SGHRS and CDR2 YFSETQ. V gave up 4 bases and J gave up 6 bases, with 19 bases separating them. CDR3 coding DNA: TGCGCCAGCAGCGGTACAGGTGCCTACGGGGCTGAAGCTTTCTTT. This gives the protein CASSGTGAYGAEAFF.

This sequence joins TRBV6-2 or TRBV6-3 and TRBJ1-1; TRBD1 matches at 7 bases. Trimming took 7 bases from V and 4 from J; bases not matched to a gene: 9. CDR1 is MNHEY, CDR2 SVGEGT, per germline. This CDR3 has 14 amino acids. As DNA, the CDR3 is TGTGCCAGCACCAACAGGGGTTTGGGCACTGAAGCTTTCTTT. Translated, it gives CASTNRGLGTEAFF.

This clonotype turned up a few times. This chain joins TRBV11-2 and TRBJ1-1, with D possibly TRBD1 on 6 matching bases. The CDR3 extends over 17 amino acids. Trimming cost V 3 bases and J 7 bases, with 24 bases left between them. Germline values: CDR1 SGHAT, CDR2 FQNNGV. CDR3 coding DNA: TGTGCCAGCAGCTTTTCGACGGGGACAACGGGACAAGGTGAAGCTTTCTTT. Encoded protein: CASSFSTGTTGQGEAFF.